These 21 T cell receptor beta chains came from one sample sequenced in a study of cytomegalovirus exposure and HLA in healthy donors. The PCR made use of 60 Vbeta and 13 Jbeta primers. TCRdb's copy holds only in-frame clones and misses some; the assay was immunoSEQ multiplex PCR. The table has more than 90,000 clones, approximately 72% seen once; the top ten hold 1.5% to 2%. Sequencing was done on a sample of PBMCs. These receptors all stem from a woman aged 40 to 50 in good health and CMV-seronegative.

As for this clone: Mismatch with germline at one junction end may stem from a read error. The chain employs TRBV7-9 and TRBJ1-4, with a possible D match to TRBD1 (6 bases). The germline CDR1 and CDR2 sequences are SEHNR and FQNEAQ (reference sequence). The CDR3 is made up of 14 amino acids. For the CDR3, the DNA is TGTTCCAGCAGCTTTACAGGGCTTGCTGAAAAACTGTTTTTT. Its translation is CSSSFTGLAEKLFF.

This clone was seen only once. CDR3 nucleotides: TGCAGCGTCCTCTGGGGGGAGGGACAGCCCCAGCATTTT. This translates into CSVLWGEGQPQHF. This chain links TRBV29-1 with TRBJ1-5, with a tentative D call TRBD1 (5 bases). The CDR3 totals 13 residues. V was trimmed by 6 bases and J by 7 bases, leaving 16 bases between them. Per germline, CDR1 SQVTM and CDR2 ANQGSEA.

This chain connects TRBV7-3 to TRBJ2-5; 12 nucleotides align to TRBD1. CDR1 and CDR2 (germline): SGHTA, FQGTGA. This CDR3 has 15 amino acids. V gave up 3 bases and J gave up 5 bases; unmatched junction bases: 4. CDR3 sequence: CASSLGTGGRETQYF. As DNA, the CDR3 is TGTGCCAGCAGCTTGGGGACAGGGGGCAGGGAGACCCAGTACTTC.

With respect to this clone: Without the conserved terminal phenylalanine or tryptophan, this CDR3 likely stems from a read error. The DNA is left out, because the CDR3 cannot be placed on it with certainty; the CDR3 is given as TCRdb lists it. The V and J genes are TRBV7-3 and TRBJ1-2; TRBD1 was called by the table and not checked on the DNA. Germline CDR1 SGHTA, CDR2 FQGTGA. The CDR3 sequence runs 10 residues, both termini included. The CDR3: CASSSRDSRI.

This clone was recorded once. The CDR3 DNA reads as TGTGCCAGCAGGGGGGGGAGGGCCACTGAAGCTTTCTTT. Its translation: CASRGGRATEAFF. The chain is built from TRBV27 and TRBJ1-1; tentative D call: TRBD1 (5 bases). The germline V gene has CDR1 MNHEY and CDR2 SMNVEV (reference sequence). CDR3 length equals 13 residues. Trimming shortened V by 6 bases and J by 4 bases, and 12 bases separated the two germline ends.

The count of this clone is one. At one end the junction does not follow the germline gene, possibly because of a read error. V gene TRBV7-9 combines with J gene TRBJ2-7; tentative D call: TRBD2 (6 bases). CDR1 and CDR2 (germline): SEHNR, FQNEAQ (reference sequence). This CDR3 comprises 15 residues. The CDR3 region is CSSSRGGGSSYEQYF. In DNA form, the CDR3 reads TGTTCCAGCAGCCGCGGCGGAGGGAGCTCCTACGAGCAGTACTTC.

The chain has TRBV29-1 and TRBJ2-1, with 8 positions matching TRBD2. CDR1 and CDR2 from the germline V gene are SQVTM and ANQGSEA. The CDR3 contains 15 residues. With 4 bases clipped from V and 8 bases from J, the junction kept 13 bases outside the gene matches. CDR3 sequence (DNA): TGCAGCGTTGCTCAGGCGGGAGGACATTACGATGAGCAGTTCTTC. Translating it yields CSVAQAGGHYDEQFF.

The chain couples TRBV7-6 to TRBJ2-7; 7 positions agree with TRBD1. The CDR3 has 16 amino acids. Germline V gene lookup returns CDR1 SGHVS and CDR2 FNYEAQ. The J segment lost 2 bases and the V segment lost 6 bases, leaving 13 bases of the junction unmatched. The CDR3 sequence is CASRPLGTAEPYEQYF. CDR3 DNA: TGTGCCAGCAGGCCCCTTGGGACAGCGGAGCCCTACGAGCAGTACTTC.

The chain combines TRBV7-9 with TRBJ2-2; no definite D call. Trimming removed 6 bases at V and 5 bases at J, with 16 bases between. Germline-derived CDR1 and CDR2 are SEHNR and FQNEAQ (reference sequence). The CDR3 length is 15 residues. This CDR3 is CASRDLDSSTGELFF. Written as DNA, the CDR3 is TGTGCCAGCAGGGATTTAGACTCGAGTACCGGGGAGCTGTTTTTT.

This chain links TRBV6-1 with TRBJ2-2; 8 nucleotides line up with TRBD1. This CDR3 has 15 residues. The trim removed 2 bases at V and 7 bases at J, leaving 6 bases unmatched. CDR1 and CDR2 (germline): MNHNS, SASEGT. Written as DNA, the CDR3 is TGTGCCAGCAGTGAACGGACAGGGATTCACGGGGAGCTGTTTTTT. Its translation: CASSERTGIHGELFF.

The V call is TRBV18, the J call TRBJ2-1, with a possible D match to TRBD1 (5 bases). CDR3 length equals 14 residues. The V and J ends lost 6 bases and 3 bases respectively, with 12 bases between them. Germline V gives CDR1 KGHSH, CDR2 LQKENI. The CDR3 bases are TGTGCCAGCTCCCTCACTGACAGCTACAATGAGCAGTTCTTC. As protein: CASSLTDSYNEQFF.

The genes are TRBV5-5 and TRBJ2-3; TRBD2 matches 10 bases. The CDR3 has 17 residues. The ends lost 2 bases at V and 1 base at J; junction bases unmatched: 7. Germline assignment: CDR1 SGHKS and CDR2 YYEKEE (reference sequence). The DNA of the CDR3 is TGTGCCAGCAGCTTCTTTCTAGCGGGAGATGGCACAGATACGCAGTATTTT. Encoded protein: CASSFFLAGDGTDTQYF.

The genes are TRBV30 and TRBJ2-5; 9 bases match TRBD1. J lost 5 bases, V lost 2 bases, and 6 bases had no gene match. The germline CDR1 and CDR2 sequences are GTSNPN and SVGIG (reference sequence). The CDR3 extends over 14 amino acids. CDR3: CAWSTGQGRETQYF. The CDR3 DNA reads TGTGCCTGGAGTACTGGACAGGGGAGGGAGACCCAGTACTTC.

The chain combines TRBV12-1 with TRBJ2-3; TRBD1, the D gene given by the table, was not confirmed from the DNA. TRBV12-1 is described as a pseudogene. This CDR3 is 15 amino acids long. The CDR3 is CASSFPGTGADTQYF. Written as DNA, the CDR3 is TGTGCCAGCAGCTTTCCCGGGACAGGGGCAGATACGCAGTATTTT.

This clone was recorded a few times. This chain connects TRBV10-3 to TRBJ2-5; TRBD2 agrees at 9 bases. The end of the DNA fits TRBJ2-7 better, so the J call may be wrong. The germline V gene has CDR1 ENHRY and CDR2 SYGVKD. The CDR3 totals 15 residues. CDR3 in DNA: TGTGCCATCTCCGAAGGACTAGCGAATACCTACGAGCAGTACTTC. It yields the protein CAISEGLANTYEQYF.

This clone showed up just once. The V call is TRBV15, the J call TRBJ1-1; TRBD1 is a possible D gene (5 bases). There are 15 residues in the CDR3. Germline V gives CDR1 LNHNV, CDR2 YYDKDF (reference sequence). Trimming pared 5 bases from V and 4 bases from J, leaving 17 bases between. The CDR3 DNA reads TGTGCCACCAGCGGGTCTCGGGGGAGGGGCACTGAAGCTTTCTTT. Translation gives CATSGSRGRGTEAFF.

CDR3 coding DNA: TGTGCCATCAGTGAATTTAGTTCTACTTCCACCGGGGAGCTGTTTTTT. Translated: CAISEFSSTSTGELFF. The V and J genes are TRBV10-3 and TRBJ2-2; D remains unclear. The CDR3 spans 16 residues. V lost 3 bases, J lost 4 bases, and 15 bases lay in between. The germline gives CDR1 ENHRY, CDR2 SYGVKD.

This clone was observed a single time. The chain employs TRBV4-2 and TRBJ2-1, with TRBD1 identical over 10 bases. The V and J ends lost 5 bases and 8 bases, in that order; junction bases with no gene match: 9. CDR1 and CDR2 (germline): LGHNA, YNFKEQ. The CDR3 runs 15 residues. The CDR3 region is CASSRRTGGEDEQFF. The CDR3 DNA sequence: TGTGCCAGCAGCAGACGGACAGGGGGAGAGGATGAGCAGTTCTTC.

This clone was seen once. V is TRBV2 and J is TRBJ2-3; D perhaps matches TRBD1 (6 bases). From germline, CDR1 is SNHLY and CDR2 FYNNEI. The CDR3 is 14 amino acids. V was trimmed by 5 bases and J by 3 bases, leaving 12 bases between them. The CDR3 DNA follows: TGTGCCAGCAGTCCCTGGACAGATACAGATACGCAGTATTTT. It specifies CASSPWTDTDTQYF.

The chain has TRBV19 and TRBJ2-7, with 12 positions matching TRBD2. Germline CDR1 and CDR2: LNHDA and SQIVND (reference sequence). CDR3 size: 16 residues. With 2 bases clipped from V and 3 bases from J, the junction kept 5 bases outside the gene matches. The CDR3 spells CASSISLAGGNYEQYF. Here the CDR3 DNA reads TGTGCCAGTAGTATATCGCTAGCGGGAGGGAACTACGAGCAGTACTTC. The entire variable domain, with the rest obtained from reference TRBV19 and TRBJ2-7, is as follows: DGGITQSPKYLFRKEGQNVTLSCEQNLNHDAMYWYRQDPGQGLRLIYYSQIVNDFQKGDIAEGYSVSREKKESFPLTVTSAQKNPTAFYLCASSISLAGGNYEQYFGPGTRLTVT.

The V and J genes are TRBV10-1 and TRBJ2-3, with a possible D match to TRBD1 (6 bases). V lost 9 bases and J lost 6, with 22 bases in between. Germline V CDR1 and CDR2: WNHNN, SYGVQD (reference sequence). CDR3 size: 15 residues. For the CDR3, the DNA is TGCGCCAGTCAGATCCGGACAGTTCTCACCGATACGCAGTATTTT. Protein sequence: CASQIRTVLTDTQYF.